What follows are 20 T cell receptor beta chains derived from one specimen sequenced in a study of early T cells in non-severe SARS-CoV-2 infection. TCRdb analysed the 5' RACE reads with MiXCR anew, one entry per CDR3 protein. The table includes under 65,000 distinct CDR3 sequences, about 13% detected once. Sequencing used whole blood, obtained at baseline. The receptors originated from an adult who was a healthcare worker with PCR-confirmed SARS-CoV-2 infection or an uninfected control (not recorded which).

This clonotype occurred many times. DNA of the CDR3: TGTGCCAGCAGCTCTAGCGGTGCTAGCACAGATACGCAGTATTTT. This sequence encodes CASSSSGASTDTQYF. The gene calls are TRBV7-3 and TRBJ2-3, with TRBD2 matching over 7 bases. Germline-derived CDR1 and CDR2 are SGHTA and FQGTGA. The CDR3 has 15 residues. The junction had 4 bases not matched to a gene; V was cut back by 4 bases and J by 0 bases.

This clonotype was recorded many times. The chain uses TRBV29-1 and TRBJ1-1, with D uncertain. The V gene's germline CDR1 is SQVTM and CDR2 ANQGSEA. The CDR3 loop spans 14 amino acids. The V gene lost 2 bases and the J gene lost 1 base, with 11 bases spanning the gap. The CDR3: CSVERGVGNTEAFF. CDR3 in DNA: TGCAGCGTTGAAAGAGGAGTAGGGAACACTGAAGCTTTCTTT.

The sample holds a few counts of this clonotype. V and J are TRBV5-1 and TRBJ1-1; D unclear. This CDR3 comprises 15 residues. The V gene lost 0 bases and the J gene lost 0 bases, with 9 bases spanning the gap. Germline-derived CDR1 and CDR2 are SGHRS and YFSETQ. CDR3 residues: CASSLGANMNTEAFF. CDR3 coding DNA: TGCGCCAGCAGCTTGGGAGCTAACATGAACACTGAAGCTTTCTTT.

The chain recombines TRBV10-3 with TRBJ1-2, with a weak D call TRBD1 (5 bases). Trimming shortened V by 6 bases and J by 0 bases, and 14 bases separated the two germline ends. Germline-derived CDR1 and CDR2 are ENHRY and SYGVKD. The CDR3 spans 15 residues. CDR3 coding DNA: TGTGCCATCAGGGGGGACCGAACGTCTAACTATGGCTACACCTTC. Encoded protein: CAIRGDRTSNYGYTF.

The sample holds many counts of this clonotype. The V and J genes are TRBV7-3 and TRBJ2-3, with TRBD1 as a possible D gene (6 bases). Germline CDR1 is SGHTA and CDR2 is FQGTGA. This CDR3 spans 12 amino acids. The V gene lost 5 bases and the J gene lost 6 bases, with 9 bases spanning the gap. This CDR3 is CASSRQGDTQYF. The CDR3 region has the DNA TGTGCCAGCAGCCGTCAGGGGGATACGCAGTATTTT.

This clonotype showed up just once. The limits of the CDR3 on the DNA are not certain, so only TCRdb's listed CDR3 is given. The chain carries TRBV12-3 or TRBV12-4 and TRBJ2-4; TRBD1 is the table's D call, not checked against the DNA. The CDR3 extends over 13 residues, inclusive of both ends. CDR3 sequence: CASSVGPGDIQYF.

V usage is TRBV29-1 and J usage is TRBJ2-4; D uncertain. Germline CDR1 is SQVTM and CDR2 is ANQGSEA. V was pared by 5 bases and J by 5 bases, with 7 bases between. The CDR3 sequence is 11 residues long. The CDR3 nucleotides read TGCAGCGTTTTTGCGGAAAACATTCAGTACTTC. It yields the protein CSVFAENIQYF.

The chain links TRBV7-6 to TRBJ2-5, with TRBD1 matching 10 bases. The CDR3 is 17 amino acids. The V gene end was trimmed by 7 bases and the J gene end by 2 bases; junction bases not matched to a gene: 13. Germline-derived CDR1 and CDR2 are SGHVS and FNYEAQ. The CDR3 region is CASIPSSGTGAQETQYF. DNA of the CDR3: TGTGCCAGCATCCCTTCCTCCGGGACAGGGGCACAAGAGACCCAGTACTTC.

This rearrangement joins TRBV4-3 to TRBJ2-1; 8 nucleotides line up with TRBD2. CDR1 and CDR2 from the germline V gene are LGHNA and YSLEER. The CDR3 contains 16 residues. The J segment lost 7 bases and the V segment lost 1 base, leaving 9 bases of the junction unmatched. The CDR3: CASSQGYGRARNEQFF. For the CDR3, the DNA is TGCGCCAGCAGCCAAGGTTACGGGAGGGCTAGGAATGAGCAGTTCTTC.

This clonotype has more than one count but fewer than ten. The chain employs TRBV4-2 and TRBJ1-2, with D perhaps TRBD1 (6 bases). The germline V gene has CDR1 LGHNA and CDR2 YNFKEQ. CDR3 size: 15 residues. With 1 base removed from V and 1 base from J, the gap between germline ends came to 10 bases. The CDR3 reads CASSQGTEFNYGYTF. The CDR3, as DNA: TGTGCCAGCAGCCAAGGGACAGAATTTAACTATGGCTACACCTTC.

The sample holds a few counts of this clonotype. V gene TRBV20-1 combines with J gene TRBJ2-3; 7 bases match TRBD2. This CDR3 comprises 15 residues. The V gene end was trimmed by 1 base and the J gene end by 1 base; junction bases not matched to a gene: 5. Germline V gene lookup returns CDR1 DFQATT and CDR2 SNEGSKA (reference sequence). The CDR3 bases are TGCAGTGCTAGAGGCGCTAGCGGTCGCACAGATACGCAGTATTTT. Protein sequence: CSARGASGRTDTQYF.

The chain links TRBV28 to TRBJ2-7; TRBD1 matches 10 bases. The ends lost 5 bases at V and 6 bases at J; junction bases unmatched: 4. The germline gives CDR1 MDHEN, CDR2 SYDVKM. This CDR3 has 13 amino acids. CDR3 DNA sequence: TGTGCCAGCAGTCCGAGGACAGGGGGCGAGCAGTACTTC. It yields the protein CASSPRTGGEQYF.

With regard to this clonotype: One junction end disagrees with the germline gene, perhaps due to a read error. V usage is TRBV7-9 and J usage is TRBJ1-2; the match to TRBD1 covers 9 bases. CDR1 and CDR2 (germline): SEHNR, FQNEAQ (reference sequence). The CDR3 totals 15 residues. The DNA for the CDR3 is TGTGCCAGCAGCCCTGGGACAGGGCGGGTTCTGAGCTACATCTTC. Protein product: CASSPGTGRVLSYIF.

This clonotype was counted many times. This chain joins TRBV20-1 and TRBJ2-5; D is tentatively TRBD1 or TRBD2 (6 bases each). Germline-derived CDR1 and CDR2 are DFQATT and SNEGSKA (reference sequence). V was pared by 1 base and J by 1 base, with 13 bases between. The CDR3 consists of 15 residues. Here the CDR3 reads CSARVGGYTQETQYF. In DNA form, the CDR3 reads TGCAGTGCTAGAGTGGGGGGCTATACCCAAGAGACCCAGTACTTC.

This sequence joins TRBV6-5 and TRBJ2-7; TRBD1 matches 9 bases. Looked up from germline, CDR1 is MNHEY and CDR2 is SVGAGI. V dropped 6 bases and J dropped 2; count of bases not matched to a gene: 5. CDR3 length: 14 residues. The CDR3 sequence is CASRSHRGPYEQYF. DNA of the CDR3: TGTGCCAGCAGATCCCACAGGGGGCCCTACGAGCAGTACTTC.

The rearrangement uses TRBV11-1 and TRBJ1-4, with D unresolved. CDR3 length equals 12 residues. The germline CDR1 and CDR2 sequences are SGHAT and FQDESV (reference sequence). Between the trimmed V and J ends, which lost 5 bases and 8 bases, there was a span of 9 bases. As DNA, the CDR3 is TGTGCCAGCAGCGCCTTGGACGAAAAACTGTTTTTT. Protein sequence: CASSALDEKLFF.

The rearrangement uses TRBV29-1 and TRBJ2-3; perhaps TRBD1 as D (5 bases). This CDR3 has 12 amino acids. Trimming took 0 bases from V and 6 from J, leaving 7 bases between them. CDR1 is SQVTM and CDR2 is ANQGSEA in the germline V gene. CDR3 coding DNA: TGCAGCGTTGAAGATAGGGGTGATACGCAGTATTTT. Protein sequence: CSVEDRGDTQYF.

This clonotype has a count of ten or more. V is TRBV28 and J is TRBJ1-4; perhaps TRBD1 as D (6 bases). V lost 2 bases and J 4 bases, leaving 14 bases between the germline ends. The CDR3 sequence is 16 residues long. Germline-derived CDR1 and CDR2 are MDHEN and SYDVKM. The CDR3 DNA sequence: TGTGCCAGCAGTTTAACTTGGGGGCCTCTTAATGAAAAACTGTTTTTT. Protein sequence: CASSLTWGPLNEKLFF.

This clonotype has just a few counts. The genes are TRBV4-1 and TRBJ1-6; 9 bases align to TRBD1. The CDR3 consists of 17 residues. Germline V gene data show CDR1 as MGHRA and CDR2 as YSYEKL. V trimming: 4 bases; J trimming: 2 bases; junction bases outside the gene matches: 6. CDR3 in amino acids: CASSLPGQGTYNSPLHF. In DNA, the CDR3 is TGCGCCAGCAGCCTACCGGGACAGGGAACCTATAATTCACCCCTCCACTTT.

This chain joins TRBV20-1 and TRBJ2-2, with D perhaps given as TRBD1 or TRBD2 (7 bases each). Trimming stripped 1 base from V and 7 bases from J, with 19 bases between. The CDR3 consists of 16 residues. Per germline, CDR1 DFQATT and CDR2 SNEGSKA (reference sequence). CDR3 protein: CSARAPGRGQVGELFF. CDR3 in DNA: TGCAGTGCTAGAGCCCCGGGGAGGGGGCAAGTCGGGGAGCTGTTTTTT.